One and the same sample provided the 21 T cell receptor beta chains below, sequenced in a study of esophageal squamous cell carcinoma under preoperative chemotherapy. The time point was: before preoperative PTX-NDP chemotherapy. TCRdb re-called the PCR reads with MiXCR, one entry per CDR3 protein. The data show about 30,000 distinct CDR3 sequences, with roughly half seen just once and over 9.5% held by the top ten. Sampling was done from a patient given preoperative chemotherapy. Receptor source: a human donor with esophageal squamous cell carcinoma. The donor label of this sample is uncertain.

Worth noting for this clonotype: At one end, the junction sequence differs from germline, possibly due to a read error. The rearrangement joins TRBV7-2 to TRBJ2-1; TRBD2 matches at 7 bases. The germline CDR1 and CDR2 sequences are SGHTA and FQGNSA. CDR3 length: 13 residues. CDR3 loop: CASSSNQAGERFF. CDR3 DNA sequence: TGTGCCAGCAGCTCGAACCAGGCGGGGGAGCGGTTCTTC.

This clonotype was detected a few times. V and J are TRBV28 and TRBJ2-1; D ambiguous. V was clipped by 5 bases and J by 6 bases, with 11 bases between them. This CDR3 has 13 residues. Per the germline V gene, CDR1 is MDHEN and CDR2 is SYDVKM. CDR3 bases: TGTGCCAGCAGTGATATGGTCTTCAATGAGCAGTTCTTC. Protein product: CASSDMVFNEQFF. The full variable domain, rest sourced from reference TRBV28 and TRBJ2-1, is DVKVTQSSRYLVKRTGEKVFLECVQDMDHENMFWYRQDPGLGLRLIYFSYDVKMKEKGDIPEGYSVSREKKERFSLILESASTNQTSMYLCASSDMVFNEQFFGPGTRLTVL.

This chain connects TRBV7-9 to TRBJ2-5; D is unclear. There are 16 residues in the CDR3. V was clipped by 6 bases and J by 4 bases, with 21 bases between them. Germline loops: CDR1 SEHNR, CDR2 FQNEAQ (reference sequence). For the CDR3, the DNA is TGTGCCAGCAGGGTGCTTCGGCGCCGTGACCCAGAGACCCAGTACTTC. Protein sequence: CASRVLRRRDPETQYF. The variable domain in full, with the rest retrieved from reference TRBV7-9 and TRBJ2-5, is DTGVSQNPRHKITKRGQNVTFRCDPISEHNRLYWYRQTLGQGPEFLTYFQNEAQLEKSRLLSDRFSAERPKGSFSTLEIQRTEQGDSAMYLCASRVLRRRDPETQYFGPGTRLLVL.

This clonotype came up many times. The chain recombines TRBV7-2 with TRBJ2-5, with TRBD1 identical over 9 bases. CDR1 and CDR2 (germline): SGHTA, FQGNSA. The CDR3 length is 14 residues. V was clipped by 1 base and J by 11 bases; unmatched bases: 8. The CDR3 sequence: CASSLDTGGREQYF. The CDR3 DNA is TGTGCCAGCAGCTTAGATACAGGGGGCAGGGAGCAGTACTTC.

This clonotype came up a few times. The CDR3: CASSGSGLYNEQFF. The CDR3 DNA reads TGCGCCAGCAGTGGTAGCGGGCTCTACAATGAGCAGTTCTTC. J is TRBJ2-1 and V is TRBV10-1, with 7 bases that match TRBD2. Losses at the gene ends were 4 bases for V and 3 bases for J; bases not matched to a gene: 3. CDR1 and CDR2 from the germline V gene are WNHNN and SYGVQD (reference sequence). This CDR3 spans 14 amino acids.

A remark on this clonotype: The junction departs from germline at one end; a sequencing error may be responsible. This chain joins TRBV7-6 and TRBJ2-4; D gene uncertain. Germline CDR1 SGHVS, CDR2 FNYEAQ. This CDR3 is built from 15 residues. The CDR3 loop is CASSSMGCAKNTQYF. CDR3 DNA sequence: TGTGCCAGCAGCTCTATGGGATGCGCCAAAAATACTCAGTATTTC.

This clonotype was seen ten or more times. The chain carries TRBV6-1 and TRBJ2-1, with D uncertain. Per the germline V gene, CDR1 is MNHNS and CDR2 is SASEGT. The CDR3 runs 15 residues. V dropped 7 bases and J dropped 7 bases, with 20 bases sitting between them. CDR3 DNA: TGTGCCAGCAACACGCTAGAAGGGCGGTTGAATGAGCAGTTCTTC. It yields the protein CASNTLEGRLNEQFF.

The CDR3 nucleotides read TGTGCCAGCCTCTTTAGCGTGAACACAGGGACGCAGTATTTT. Translated, it gives CASLFSVNTGTQYF. The chain carries TRBV7-9 and TRBJ2-3, with D possibly TRBD1 on 6 matching bases. The CDR3 length is 14 residues. Trimming took 8 bases from V and 9 from J, leaving 21 bases between them. Germline-derived CDR1 and CDR2 are SEHNR and FQNEAQ (reference sequence). The whole variable domain, remainder taken from reference TRBV7-9 and TRBJ2-3, is DTGVSQNPRHKITKRGQNVTFRCDPISEHNRLYWYRQTLGQGPEFLTYFQNEAQLEKSRLLSDRFSAERPKGSFSTLEIQRTEQGDSAMYLCASLFSVNTGTQYFGPGTRLTVL.

The chain recombines TRBV7-6 with TRBJ2-3; TRBD2 matches 7 bases. There are 15 residues in the CDR3. Losses at the gene ends were 1 base for V and 15 bases for J; bases not matched to a gene: 16. Per germline, CDR1 SGHVS and CDR2 FNYEAQ. The CDR3 here is CASSLDVGGGLGTYF. CDR3 sequence (DNA): TGTGCCAGCAGCTTAGATGTGGGCGGTGGACTAGGAACCTATTTT. The whole variable domain, remainder taken from reference TRBV7-6 and TRBJ2-3, is GAGVSQSPRYKVTKRGQDVALRCDPISGHVSLYWYRQALGQGPEFLTYFNYEAQQDKSGLPNDRFSAERPEGSISTLTIQRTEQRDSAMYRCASSLDVGGGLGTYFGPGTRLTVL.

V usage is TRBV10-1 and J usage is TRBJ2-1; 9 bases map to TRBD1. The DNA end is a closer match to TRBJ2-7, so the J assignment may be wrong. The CDR3 has 15 residues. The V gene's germline CDR1 is WNHNN and CDR2 SYGVQD (reference sequence). CDR3 DNA: TGCGCCAGCAGTTCCCGGACAGGGGCGCACTACGAGCAGTACTTC. Amino acids: CASSSRTGAHYEQYF.

This clonotype has a count of ten or more. The V call is TRBV6-1, the J call TRBJ1-5; possibly TRBD1 for D (5 bases). Per germline, CDR1 MNHNS and CDR2 SASEGT. This CDR3 spans 14 amino acids. The germline V and J ends were trimmed by 6 bases and 7 bases, with 16 bases remaining between them. This CDR3 is CASRPGRRGQPQHF. Here the CDR3 DNA reads TGTGCCAGCAGACCAGGGCGGAGGGGACAGCCCCAGCATTTT.

The chain joins TRBV7-2 to TRBJ2-2; D perhaps matches TRBD2 (6 bases). V shed 5 bases and J shed 5 bases, with 15 bases lying between them. Germline values: CDR1 SGHTA, CDR2 FQGNSA. The CDR3 runs to 15 residues. The CDR3 sequence is CASSPGSWETGELFF. CDR3 DNA: TGTGCCAGCAGCCCCGGGAGCTGGGAGACCGGGGAGCTGTTTTTT.

This clonotype was seen ten or more times. This chain joins TRBV10-3 and TRBJ2-1; TRBD2 matches at 10 bases. Germline V gene lookup returns CDR1 ENHRY and CDR2 SYGVKD. The length of the CDR3 is 13 residues. V shed 7 bases, J shed 8 bases, and the junction held 5 bases outside the gene matches. The CDR3 sequence is CAITSGRGDEQFF. Written as DNA, the CDR3 is TGTGCCATCACGAGCGGGAGGGGGGATGAGCAGTTCTTC.

V gene TRBV18 combines with J gene TRBJ2-1; 8 bases match TRBD2. Germline CDR1 reads KGHSH; CDR2 reads LQKENI. The CDR3 has 17 amino acids. Trimming at V came to 1 base and at J to 5 bases, leaving 10 bases not matched to a gene. CDR3 loop: CASSPQSTAGANNEQFF. CDR3 coding DNA: TGTGCCAGCTCACCACAATCTACAGCGGGAGCGAACAATGAGCAGTTCTTC.

Only one count was recorded for this clonotype. This rearrangement joins TRBV30 to TRBJ2-5; no firm D call. Judging by the DNA end, TRBJ2-7 fits better; the J call may be wrong. CDR3 length equals 12 residues. Germline V gene lookup returns CDR1 GTSNPN and CDR2 SVGIG (reference sequence). This chain's CDR3 is CAWSEVVYEQYF. In DNA, the CDR3 is TGTGCCTGGAGCGAAGTGGTCTACGAGCAGTACTTC.

Comments on this clonotype: The germline gene is not matched at one end of the junction; a read error may be the cause. This sequence joins TRBV12-3 or TRBV12-4 and TRBJ1-6; D is perhaps TRBD1 (6 bases). The CDR3 runs 12 residues. The CDR3 loop is CASSLSAGTPLF. The CDR3 nucleotides are TGTGCCAGCAGTCTTTCCGCCGGGACACCATTATTT.

This chain joins TRBV7-9 and TRBJ2-5, with TRBD2 matching over 7 bases. The CDR3 is 14 amino acids. Germline values: CDR1 SEHNR, CDR2 FQNEAQ (reference sequence). The V gene end was trimmed by 0 bases and the J gene end by 5 bases; junction bases not matched to a gene: 3. CDR3 in DNA: TGTGCCAGCAGCTTAGCGGGGGGAGGGGAGACCCAGTACTTC. Its translation is CASSLAGGGETQYF.

The sample holds many counts of this clonotype. V gene TRBV7-3 combines with J gene TRBJ2-7; the match to TRBD2 covers 8 bases. The CDR3 has 16 residues. V shed 0 bases and J 3 bases; nucleotides not matched to a gene: 7. Germline CDR1 and CDR2: SGHTA and FQGTGA. Written as DNA, the CDR3 is TGTGCCAGCAGCTTAACGTCCGGGACTAGTTTCTACGAGCAGTACTTC. This translates into CASSLTSGTSFYEQYF.

For this clonotype: Compared with germline, one end of the junction differs, possibly owing to a read error. This chain joins TRBV7-6 and TRBJ2-3; D is undetermined. Germline V gene data show CDR1 as SGHVS and CDR2 as FNYEAQ. The CDR3 loop spans 15 amino acids. The chain's CDR3 is CAASFSSRDQETQYF. The DNA of the CDR3 is TGTGCCGCGAGCTTCTCCTCGCGTGACCAAGAGACGCAGTATTTC.

The gene calls are TRBV7-6 and TRBJ2-7; perhaps TRBD2 as D (5 bases). Germline-derived CDR1 and CDR2 are SGHVS and FNYEAQ. CDR3 size: 16 residues. The V and J ends lost 3 bases and 2 bases respectively, with 17 bases between them. CDR3 region: CASSFLPGGQTYEQYF. The DNA for the CDR3 is TGTGCCAGCAGCTTTTTACCGGGCGGGCAGACCTACGAGCAGTACTTC.

About this clonotype: An end of the junction does not agree with germline; a read error may underlie this. The CDR3 coding sequence is TGTGCCCGCAGCCGCGTCTCGGGGGGGTCAGCCAAAAACACGCAGTATTTT. The encoded protein is CARSRVSGGSAKNTQYF. The chain carries TRBV7-9 and TRBJ2-3; 8 bases are shared with TRBD2. CDR3 length: 17 amino acids. Germline V gene data show CDR1 as SEHNR and CDR2 as FQNEAQ (reference sequence).